This T cell receptor beta chain is from a study of vaccination effects on CD4 cells after COVID-19. About the research overall: A couple of convalescent donors provided samples 16 days and one week before vaccination.

Generated by immunoSEQ multiplex PCR, the TCRdb table keeps only in-frame clones and is missing some. The data show under 70,000 clones, with around 76% seen just once and 5.5% held by the top ten. As concerns this clone: The antigen is not known.

The ends were cut back, 8 bases at V and 7 bases at J, with 17 bases in the middle. Germline CDR1 reads MDHEN; CDR2 reads SYDVKM. The CDR3 length is 13 residues. Viral peptide pool expansion of antigen-specific CD4+ T cells preceded sequencing in the ViraFEST assay. Researchers isolated CD4+ T cells once less than 13 days of culture had elapsed. A PCR test confirmed that the person had SARS-CoV-2 infection between March and December 2020. Half the medium was replaced with IL-2 medium on days 3 and 7. The receptor comes from a human donor who had a prior SARS-CoV-2 infection. The sample consisted of CD4+ T cells from PBMCs cultured with HIV peptides, taken before COVID-19 vaccination. The subset here: HIV-1 Nef peptide pool negative control/reference culture. The V gene is TRBV28, the J gene TRBJ1-1; maybe TRBD1 (5 bases). CDR3 loop: CASGVQRTNEAFF. In DNA form, the CDR3 reads TGTGCCAGCGGCGTACAGAGGACAAATGAAGCTTTCTTT.